This T cell receptor beta chain appears in the sequencing data of a study of OX40 agonist ivuxolimab in advanced cancers. In the study overall: The patients received agonistic anti-OX40 (CD134) antibody ivuxolimab.

Germline CDR1 reads MDHEN; CDR2 reads SYDVKM. This CDR3 is 17 amino acids long. The V gene end was trimmed by 4 bases and the J gene end by 7 bases; junction bases not matched to a gene: 15. The repertoire was sequenced with immunoSEQ multiplex PCR; TCRdb's copy has only in-frame clones and lacks some. The sample lists 130,000 or so clones, 93% occurring once. The chain employs TRBV28 and TRBJ2-1; TRBD2 aligns across 8 bases. This sequence was found in an adult with an advanced solid tumor such as melanoma, head and neck, liver or kidney cancer. Sample: CD4+ or CD8+ T cells sorted from blood, taken in a trial of the OX40 agonist ivuxolimab. As DNA, the CDR3 is TGTGCCAGCAGTTCGAGCGGGAGAGGGATTTCGGGTAATGAGCAGTTCTTC. Amino acids: CASSSSGRGISGNEQFF.